This T cell receptor (beta chain) was retrieved from a study of tumor T cells in aggressive B-cell lymphoma. Here immunoSEQ multiplex PCR was the method, and the copy in TCRdb shows in-frame clones only, minus some. The repertoire has a few thousand clones, around 87% of them found once; the top ten carry roughly 5.1%. About this clone itself: Other DNA sequences in the sample encode the same CDR3.

V trimming: 5 bases; J trimming: 6 bases; junction bases outside the gene matches: 10. Germline CDR1 and CDR2: PRHDT and FYEKMQ (reference sequence). CDR3 size: 15 residues. The chain is built from TRBV13 and TRBJ2-3; 8 positions agree with TRBD2. The TCR sequence derives from an adult with diffuse large B cell lymphoma. Sample: tumor tissue. The CDR3 is CASSERGGRDDTQYF. The CDR3 nucleotides read TGTGCCAGCAGCGAACGGGGGGGCCGTGATGATACGCAGTATTTT.